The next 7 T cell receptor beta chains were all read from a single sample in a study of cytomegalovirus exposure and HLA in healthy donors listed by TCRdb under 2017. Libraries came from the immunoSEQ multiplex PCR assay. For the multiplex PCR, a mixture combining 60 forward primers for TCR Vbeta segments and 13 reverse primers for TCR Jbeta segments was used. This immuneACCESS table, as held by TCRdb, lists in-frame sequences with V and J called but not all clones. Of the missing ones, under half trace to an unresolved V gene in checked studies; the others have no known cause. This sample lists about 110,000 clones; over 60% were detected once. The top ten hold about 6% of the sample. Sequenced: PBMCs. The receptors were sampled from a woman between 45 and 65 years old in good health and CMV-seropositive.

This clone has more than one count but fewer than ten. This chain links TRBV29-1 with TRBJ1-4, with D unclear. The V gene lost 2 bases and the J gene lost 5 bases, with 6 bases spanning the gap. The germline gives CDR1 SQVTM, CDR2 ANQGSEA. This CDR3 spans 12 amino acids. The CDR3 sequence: CSVEWQNEKLFF. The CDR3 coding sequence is TGCAGCGTTGAATGGCAGAATGAAAAACTGTTTTTT.

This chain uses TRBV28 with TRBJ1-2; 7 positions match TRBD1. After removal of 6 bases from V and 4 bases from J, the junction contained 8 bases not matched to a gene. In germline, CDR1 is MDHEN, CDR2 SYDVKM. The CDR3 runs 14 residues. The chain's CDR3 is CASRNVGQTYGYTF. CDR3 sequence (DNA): TGTGCCAGCAGGAACGTGGGACAGACCTATGGCTACACCTTC.

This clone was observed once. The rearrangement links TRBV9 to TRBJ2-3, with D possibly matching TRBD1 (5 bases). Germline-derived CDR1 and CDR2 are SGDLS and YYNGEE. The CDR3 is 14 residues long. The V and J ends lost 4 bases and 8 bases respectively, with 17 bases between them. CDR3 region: CASSFGQTGGTQYF. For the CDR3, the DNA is TGTGCCAGCAGCTTCGGACAAACGGGCGGTACGCAGTATTTT.

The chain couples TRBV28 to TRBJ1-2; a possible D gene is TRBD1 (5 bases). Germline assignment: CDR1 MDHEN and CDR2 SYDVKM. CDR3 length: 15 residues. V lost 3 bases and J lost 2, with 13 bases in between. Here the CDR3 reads CASSLVGGRNYGYTF. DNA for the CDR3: TGTGCCAGCAGTTTGGTGGGGGGAAGGAACTATGGCTACACCTTC.

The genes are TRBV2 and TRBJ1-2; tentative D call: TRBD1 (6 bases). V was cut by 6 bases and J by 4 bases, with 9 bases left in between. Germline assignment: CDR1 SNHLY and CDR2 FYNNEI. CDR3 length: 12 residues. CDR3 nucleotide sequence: TGTGCCAGCAGATTGGACAGCTATGGCTACACCTTC. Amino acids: CASRLDSYGYTF.

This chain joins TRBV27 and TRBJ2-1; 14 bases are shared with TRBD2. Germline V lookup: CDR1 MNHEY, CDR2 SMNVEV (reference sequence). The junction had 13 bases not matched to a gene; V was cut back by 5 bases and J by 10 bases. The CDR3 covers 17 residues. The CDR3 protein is CASSTTPTSGGAYEQFF. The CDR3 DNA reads TGTGCCAGCAGTACCACCCCGACTAGCGGGGGGGCATACGAGCAGTTCTTC.

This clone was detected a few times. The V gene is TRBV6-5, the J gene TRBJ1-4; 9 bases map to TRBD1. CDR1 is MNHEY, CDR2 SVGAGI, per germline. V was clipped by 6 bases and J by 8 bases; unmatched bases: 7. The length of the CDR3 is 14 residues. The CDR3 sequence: CASRTGQGPEKLFF. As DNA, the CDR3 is TGTGCCAGCAGGACGGGACAGGGACCCGAAAAACTGTTTTTT.